The clone carrying this T cell receptor beta chain was seen just once. Its antigen is currently unknown. This sample was taken from a study of cytomegalovirus exposure and HLA in healthy donors. Whole-study results and caveats: Three chains linked to CMV were shown in vitro to be specific for CMV antigens.

PCR was performed using 60 Vbeta and 13 Jbeta primers. Libraries were prepared by immunoSEQ multiplex PCR; TCRdb keeps only in-frame clonotypes and omits some of them. Of about 270,000 clones listed, 80% to 90% are singletons. The sequenced sample consisted of PBMCs. This receptor was taken from a man between 35 and 55 years old in good health and CMV-seropositive.

CDR3: CASSPPGSVHEQYF. The CDR3, as DNA: TGTGCCAGCAGTCCGCCGGGAAGCGTCCACGAGCAGTACTTC. The chain joins TRBV28 to TRBJ2-7; maybe TRBD2 (5 bases). The CDR3 contains 14 residues. Trimming cost V 5 bases and J 5 bases, with 16 bases left between them. The germline CDR1 and CDR2 sequences are MDHEN and SYDVKM.